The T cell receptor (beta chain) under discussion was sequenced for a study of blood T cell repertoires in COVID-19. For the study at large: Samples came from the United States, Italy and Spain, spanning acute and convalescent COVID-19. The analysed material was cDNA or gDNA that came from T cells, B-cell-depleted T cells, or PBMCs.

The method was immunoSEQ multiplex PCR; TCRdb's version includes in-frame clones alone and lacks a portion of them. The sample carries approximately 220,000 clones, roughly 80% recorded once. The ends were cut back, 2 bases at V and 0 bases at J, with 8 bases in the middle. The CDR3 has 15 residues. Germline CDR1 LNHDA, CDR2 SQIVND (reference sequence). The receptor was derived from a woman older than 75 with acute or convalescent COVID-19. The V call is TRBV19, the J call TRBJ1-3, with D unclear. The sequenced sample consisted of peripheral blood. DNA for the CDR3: TGTGCCAGTAGTATACCACAGTTCTCTGGAAACACCATATATTTT. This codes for CASSIPQFSGNTIYF.